This T cell receptor beta chain was identified during a study of cytomegalovirus exposure and HLA in healthy donors. Study-wide context: There were 88 million or so unique TCRs (from HLA-typed donors) in an early data release. Among the approximately 400 genotyped donors, 65% to 85% were placed in the Caucasian-associated ancestry cluster.

V was pared by 3 bases and J by 2 bases, with 9 bases between. This CDR3 region has 14 residues. CDR1 LGHNA and CDR2 YSLEER come from the germline V gene. It was with 60 Vbeta and 13 Jbeta primers that the PCR ran. Only in-frame clones appear in the TCRdb table, and some are missing; sequencing was by immunoSEQ multiplex PCR. The sample consists of approximately 140,000 clones, around 60% of them appearing once. Whereas donors were nominally healthy upon sampling, unrecorded immune exposures were probable. The chain links TRBV4-3 to TRBJ2-3; D is uncertain. This clonotype was obtained from a woman aged 60-75 years in good health and CMV-seropositive. The sequenced sample was PBMCs. The CDR3 bases are TGCGCCAGCAGCCAGCGCGGAATCACAGATACGCAGTATTTT. It codes for CASSQRGITDTQYF.